This T cell receptor beta chain is drawn from a study of blood T cell repertoires in COVID-19. TCRdb keeps only in-frame clones here, not all; method: immunoSEQ multiplex PCR. The table lists 95,000 to 120,000 clones, approximately 90% of them singletons, with approximately 4.3% in the top ten. V lost 7 bases, J lost 5 bases, and 11 bases lay in between. The CDR3 is made up of 12 amino acids. Germline-derived CDR1 and CDR2 are SQVTM and ANQGSEA. The receptor was isolated from a woman in her fifties or sixties with acute or convalescent COVID-19. The V gene is TRBV29-1, the J gene TRBJ2-2; D is perhaps TRBD1 (6 bases). The source material was peripheral blood. In DNA form, the CDR3 reads TGCAGCGCACGAGGGGGAACCGGGGAGCTGTTTTTT. Protein sequence: CSARGGTGELFF.